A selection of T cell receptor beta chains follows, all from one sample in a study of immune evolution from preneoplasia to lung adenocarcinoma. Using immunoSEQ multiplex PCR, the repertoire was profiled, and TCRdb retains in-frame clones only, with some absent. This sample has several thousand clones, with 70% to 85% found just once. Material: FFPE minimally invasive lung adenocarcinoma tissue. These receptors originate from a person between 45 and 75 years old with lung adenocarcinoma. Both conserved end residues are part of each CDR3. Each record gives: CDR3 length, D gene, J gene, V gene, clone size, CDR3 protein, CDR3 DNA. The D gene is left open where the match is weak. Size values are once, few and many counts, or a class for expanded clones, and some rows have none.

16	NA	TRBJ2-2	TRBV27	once	CASSPLDRANTGELFF	TGTGCCAGCAGTCCCCTAGACAGAGCGAACACCGGGGAGCTGTTTTTT
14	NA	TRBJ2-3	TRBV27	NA	CASSEVARTDTQYF	TGTGCCAGCTCCGAGGTAGCGAGAACAGATACGCAGTATTTT
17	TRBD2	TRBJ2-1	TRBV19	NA	CASRDSGRTSSYNEQFF	TGTGCCAGTAGGGATAGCGGGAGAACGAGCTCCTACAATGAGCAGTTCTTC
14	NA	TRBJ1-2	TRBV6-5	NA	CASSYQGLDYGYTF	TGTGCCAGCAGTTACCAGGGTTTGGACTATGGCTACACCTTC
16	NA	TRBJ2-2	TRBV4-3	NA	CASSQGATANTGELFF	TGCGCCAGCAGCCAAGGGGCCACAGCGAACACCGGGGAGCTGTTTTTT
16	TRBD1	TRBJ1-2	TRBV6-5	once	CASSLVPGQKNYGYTF	TGTGCCAGCAGTTTGGTCCCGGGACAGAAAAACTATGGCTACACCTTC
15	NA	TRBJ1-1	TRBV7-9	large	CASSAQSGANTEAFF	TGTGCCAGCAGCGCCCAATCAGGAGCGAACACTGAAGCTTTCTTT
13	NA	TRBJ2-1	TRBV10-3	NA	CAISESGGDEQFF	TGTGCCATCAGTGAGAGTGGGGGTGATGAGCAGTTCTTC
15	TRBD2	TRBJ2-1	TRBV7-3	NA	CASRVLAGIYNEQFF	TGTGCCAGCAGGGTTCTAGCGGGTATTTACAATGAGCAGTTCTTC
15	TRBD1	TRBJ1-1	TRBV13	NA	CASRRLQGRGTEAFF	TGTGCCAGCAGAAGATTACAGGGGAGGGGAACTGAAGCTTTCTTT
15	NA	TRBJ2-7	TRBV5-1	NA	CASSLDGGHSSEQYF	TGCGCCAGCAGCTTGGATGGGGGGCATTCCTCCGAGCAGTACTTC
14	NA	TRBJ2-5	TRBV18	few	CASSPVPAGETQYF	TGTGCCAGCTCACCGGTACCCGCCGGGGAGACCCAGTACTTC
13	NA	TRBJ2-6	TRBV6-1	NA	CSSSGTGANVLTF	TGTTCTTCGTCGGGGACTGGGGCCAACGTCCTGACTTTC
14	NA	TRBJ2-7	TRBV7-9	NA	CASSLGQRAYEQYF	TGTGCCAGCAGCTTAGGCCAGCGGGCCTACGAGCAGTACTTC
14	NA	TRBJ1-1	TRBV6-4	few	CASSTGEEGTEAFF	TGTGCCAGTTCAACAGGAGAGGAGGGCACTGAAGCTTTCTTT
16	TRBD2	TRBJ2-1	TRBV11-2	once	CASSYGLGEDYNEQFF	TGTGCCAGCAGCTACGGACTAGGAGAGGATTACAATGAGCAGTTCTTC
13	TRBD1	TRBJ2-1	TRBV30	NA	CAGTGATYNEQFF	TGTGCCGGGACAGGGGCGACTTACAATGAGCAGTTCTTC
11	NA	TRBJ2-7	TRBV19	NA	CASSLRYEQYF	TGTGCCAGTAGTCTCCGCTACGAGCAGTACTTC
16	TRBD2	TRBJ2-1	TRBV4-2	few	CASSQEGTSGYNEQFF	TGTGCCAGCAGCCAAGAAGGGACTAGCGGATACAATGAGCAGTTCTTC
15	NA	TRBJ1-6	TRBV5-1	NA	CASSFSRAINSPLHF	TGCGCCAGCAGCTTTAGTAGGGCTATTAATTCACCCCTCCACTTT
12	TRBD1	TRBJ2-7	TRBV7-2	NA	CASSRDRDEQYF	TGTGCCAGCAGCCGGGACAGGGACGAGCAGTACTTC
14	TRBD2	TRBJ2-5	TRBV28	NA	CASSPRTSDETQYF	TGTGCCAGCAGCCCGAGGACTAGCGACGAGACCCAGTACTTC
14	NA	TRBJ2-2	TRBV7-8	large	CASSLQSTGGELFF	TGTGCCAGCAGCTTACAGTCGACAGGCGGGGAGCTGTTTTTT
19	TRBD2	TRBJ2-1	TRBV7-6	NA	CASSLSGGLAATPYNEQFF	TGTGCCAGCAGCTTAAGCGGGGGACTAGCGGCAACCCCCTACAATGAGCAGTTCTTC
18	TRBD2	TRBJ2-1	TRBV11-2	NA	CASSLVLLAGGTYHEQFF	TGTGCCAGCAGCTTAGTGTTACTAGCGGGGGGCACTTATCATGAGCAGTTCTTC
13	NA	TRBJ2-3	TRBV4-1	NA	CASSPPGADTQYF	TGCGCCAGCAGCCCCCCGGGAGCAGATACGCAGTATTTT
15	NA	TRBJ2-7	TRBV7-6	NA	CASSLNPDGIYEQYF	TGTGCCAGCAGCTTAAACCCCGACGGAATTTACGAGCAGTACTTC
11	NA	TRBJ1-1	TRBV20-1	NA	CSARVLPEAFF	TGCAGTGCTAGAGTTTTACCTGAAGCTTTCTTT
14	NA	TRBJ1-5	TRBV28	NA	CASSTAYSNQPQHF	TGTGCCAGCAGTACGGCGTATAGCAATCAGCCCCAGCATTTT
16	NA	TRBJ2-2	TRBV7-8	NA	CASSIYRSSNTGELFF	TGTGCCAGCAGCATCTACAGGTCTTCGAACACCGGGGAGCTGTTTTTT
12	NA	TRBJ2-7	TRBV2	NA	CASRAETHEQYF	TGTGCCAGCCGAGCAGAAACGCACGAGCAGTACTTC
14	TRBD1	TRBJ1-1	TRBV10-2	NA	CASSERTGGTEAFF	TGCGCCAGCAGTGAGAGGACAGGGGGCACTGAAGCTTTCTTT
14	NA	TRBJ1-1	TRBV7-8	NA	CASSYRRMNTEAFF	TGTGCCAGCAGTTACAGGAGAATGAACACTGAAGCTTTCTTT
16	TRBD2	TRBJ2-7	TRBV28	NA	CASKGGGLAIFYEQYF	TGTGCCAGCAAAGGCGGGGGACTAGCGATATTCTACGAGCAGTACTTC
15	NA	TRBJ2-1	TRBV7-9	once	CASSLVGGSVNEQFF	TGTGCCAGCAGCCTAGTTGGGGGTAGCGTGAATGAGCAGTTCTTC
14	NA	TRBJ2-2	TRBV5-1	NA	CASSFGPSTGELFF	TGCGCCAGCAGCTTCGGACCATCCACCGGGGAGCTGTTTTTT
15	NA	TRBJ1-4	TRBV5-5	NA	CASSLWGEDTEKLFF	TGTGCCAGCAGCTTGTGGGGGGAAGACACTGAAAAACTGTTTTTT
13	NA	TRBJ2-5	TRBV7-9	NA	CASSPWGEETQYF	TGTGCCAGCAGCCCCTGGGGGGAAGAGACCCAGTACTTC
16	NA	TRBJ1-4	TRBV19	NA	CASSANQGRRMKKLFF	TGTGCCAGTAGTGCAAATCAGGGCCGCCGCATGAAAAAACTGTTTTTT
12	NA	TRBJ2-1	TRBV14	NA	CASSPDYNEQFF	TGTGCCAGCAGCCCGGACTACAATGAGCAGTTCTTC
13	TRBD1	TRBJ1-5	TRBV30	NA	CAWGDRPNRPQHF	TGTGCCTGGGGGGACAGACCTAATCGGCCCCAGCATTTT
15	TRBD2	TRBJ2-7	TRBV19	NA	CASSIGASGVYEQYF	TGTGCCAGTAGTATAGGAGCCAGCGGGGTATACGAGCAGTACTTC
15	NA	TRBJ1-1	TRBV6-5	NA	CASRTPTWGNTEAFF	TGTGCCAGCAGGACGCCTACCTGGGGAAACACTGAAGCTTTCTTT
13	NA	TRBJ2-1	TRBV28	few	CASSHGGHNEQFF	TGTGCCAGCAGTCATGGGGGTCACAATGAGCAGTTCTTC
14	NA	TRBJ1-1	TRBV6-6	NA	CASSPPTVNTEAFF	TGTGCCAGCAGTCCTCCGACAGTGAACACTGAAGCTTTCTTT
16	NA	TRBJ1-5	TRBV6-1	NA	CASSEFVGWGNQPQHF	TGTGCCAGCAGTGAATTTGTAGGGTGGGGCAATCAGCCCCAGCATTTT
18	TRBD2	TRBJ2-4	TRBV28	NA	CASSPTGSGGVAKNIQYF	TGTGCCAGCAGTCCCACCGGGAGTGGGGGGGTAGCCAAAAACATTCAGTACTTC
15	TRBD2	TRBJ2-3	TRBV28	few	CASSPPAGLTDTQYF	TGTGCCAGCAGTCCCCCAGCGGGACTCACAGATACGCAGTATTTT
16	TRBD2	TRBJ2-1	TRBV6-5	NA	CASSYLGTSGSNEQFF	TGTGCCAGCAGTTACCTTGGGACTAGCGGGAGCAATGAGCAGTTCTTC
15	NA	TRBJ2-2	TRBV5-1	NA	CASSGWAGDTGELFF	TGCGCCAGCAGTGGTTGGGCAGGGGACACCGGGGAGCTGTTTTTT
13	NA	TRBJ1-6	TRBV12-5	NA	CASAWGVDSPLHF	TGTGCTAGTGCCTGGGGGGTTGACTCACCCCTCCACTTT
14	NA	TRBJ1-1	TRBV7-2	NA	CASSSGSVNTEAFF	TGTGCCAGCAGCTCCGGAAGTGTGAACACTGAAGCTTTCTTT
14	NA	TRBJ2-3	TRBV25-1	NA	CASRQGLLTDTQYF	TGTGCCAGCAGGCAGGGCTTACTCACAGATACGCAGTATTTT